This TCR beta chain was sequenced for a study of blood T cell repertoires in COVID-19. The ends were cut back, 2 bases at V and 5 bases at J, with 15 bases in the middle. The CDR3 length is 15 residues. Germline V CDR1 and CDR2: KGHSH, LQKENI. Libraries were prepared by immunoSEQ multiplex PCR; TCRdb keeps only in-frame clonotypes and omits some of them. The sample has 250,000 or so clones, about 80% seen once; the top ten hold roughly 3.2%. The source is a man aged 50 to 59 who had recovered from COVID-19. This rearrangement joins TRBV18 to TRBJ1-1; TRBD1 is a possible D gene (6 bases). Input material: PBMCs or T cells enriched from blood (not recorded which). For the CDR3, the DNA is TGTGCCAGCTCACCAAGGGGGGGGCTCGGGACTGAAGCTTTCTTT. Its translation: CASSPRGGLGTEAFF.